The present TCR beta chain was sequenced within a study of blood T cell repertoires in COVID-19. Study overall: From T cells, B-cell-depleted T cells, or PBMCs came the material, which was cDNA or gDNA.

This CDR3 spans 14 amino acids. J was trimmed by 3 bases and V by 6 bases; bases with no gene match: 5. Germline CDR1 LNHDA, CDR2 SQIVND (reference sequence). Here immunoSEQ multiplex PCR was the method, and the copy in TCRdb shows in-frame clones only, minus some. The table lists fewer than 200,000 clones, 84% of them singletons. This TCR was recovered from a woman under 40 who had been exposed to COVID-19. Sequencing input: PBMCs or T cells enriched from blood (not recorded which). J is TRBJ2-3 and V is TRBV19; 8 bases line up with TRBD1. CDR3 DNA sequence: TGTGCCAGTAGCTGGACAGGGAAGACAGATACGCAGTATTTT. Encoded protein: CASSWTGKTDTQYF. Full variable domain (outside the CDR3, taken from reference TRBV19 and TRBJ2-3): DGGITQSPKYLFRKEGQNVTLSCEQNLNHDAMYWYRQDPGQGLRLIYYSQIVNDFQKGDIAEGYSVSREKKESFPLTVTSAQKNPTAFYLCASSWTGKTDTQYFGPGTRLTVL.